Described below is a single T cell receptor beta chain sequence and its context. Between the trimmed V and J ends, which lost 10 bases and 0 bases, there was a span of 18 bases. CDR3 length: 15 residues. Germline-derived CDR1 and CDR2 are MNHEY and SVGAGI. Assay used: immunoSEQ multiplex PCR; TCRdb lists only in-frame clones, some missing. This repertoire shows tens of thousands of clones, over 70% found once; its top ten account for roughly 3.1%. The data are from a study of blood T cell repertoires in COVID-19. Study details: PBMCs, B-cell-depleted T cells, or T cells provided the cDNA or gDNA that made up the material.

The chain has TRBV6-5 and TRBJ1-1, with a tentative D call TRBD1 (5 bases). Specimen: peripheral blood. The TCR originated in a man between 65 and 85 years old with COVID-19, enrolled during active disease. CDR3 in amino acids: CATRDSGGMNTEAFF. CDR3 bases: TGTGCCACCAGGGATTCGGGGGGTATGAACACTGAAGCTTTCTTT.